This T cell receptor beta chain emerged from a study of blood T cell repertoires in COVID-19. Researchers sorted participants into cohorts using their self-reported clinical history. Produced via immunoSEQ multiplex PCR; TCRdb's table is partial and in-frame only. The table has about 260,000 clones, around 86% seen once. The germline V gene has CDR1 ENHRY and CDR2 SYGVKD. This CDR3 region has 14 residues. Between the trimmed V and J ends, which lost 6 bases and 3 bases, there was a span of 14 bases. The sequencing sample was made of PBMCs or T cells enriched from blood (not recorded which). V gene TRBV10-3 combines with J gene TRBJ1-1; D unclear. The receptor comes from a woman between 50 and 59 years old who had recovered from COVID-19. CDR3 DNA sequence: TGTGCCATCAGAGAGACCCCCCGCGACACTGAAGCTTTCTTT. Translated: CAIRETPRDTEAFF.